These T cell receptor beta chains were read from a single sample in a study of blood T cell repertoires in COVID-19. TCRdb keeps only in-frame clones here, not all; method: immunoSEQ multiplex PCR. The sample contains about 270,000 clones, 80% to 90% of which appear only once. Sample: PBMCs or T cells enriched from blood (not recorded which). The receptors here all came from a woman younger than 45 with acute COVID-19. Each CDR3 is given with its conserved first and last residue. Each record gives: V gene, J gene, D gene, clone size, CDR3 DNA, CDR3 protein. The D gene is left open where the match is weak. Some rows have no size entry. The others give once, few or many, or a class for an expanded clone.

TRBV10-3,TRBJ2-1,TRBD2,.,TGTGCCATCCGCGTACTAGCGGGAGCCTACAATGAGCAGTTCTTC,CAIRVLAGAYNEQFF
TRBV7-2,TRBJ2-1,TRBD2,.,TGTGCCAGCAGGGGACTAGCGGGAGTCGGCAATGAGCAGTTCTTC,CASRGLAGVGNEQFF
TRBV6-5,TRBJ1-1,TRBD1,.,TGTGCCAGCAGTTACGCGGGACAGGGTACTGAAGCTTTCTTT,CASSYAGQGTEAFF
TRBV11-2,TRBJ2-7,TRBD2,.,TGTGCCAGCAGCCACTTACTAGCGGACTACTACGAGCAGTACTTC,CASSHLLADYYEQYF
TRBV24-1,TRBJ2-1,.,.,TGTGCCACCAGTGACCCGGGACTGGACCGTAGCTCCTACAATGAGCAGTTCTTC,CATSDPGLDRSSYNEQFF
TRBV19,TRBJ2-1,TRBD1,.,TGTGCCAGTAGTATAGGACAGGGAAGGGGGTACAATGAGCAGTTCTTC,CASSIGQGRGYNEQFF
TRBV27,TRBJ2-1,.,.,TGTGCCAGCAGTCCACTAGTTTACAATGAGCAGTTCTTC,CASSPLVYNEQFF
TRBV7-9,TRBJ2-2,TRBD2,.,TGTGCCAGCAGCCCAGCCTGGACTAGCGGGATCACCGGGGAGCTGTTTTTT,CASSPAWTSGITGELFF
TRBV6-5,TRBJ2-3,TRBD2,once,TGTGCCAGCAGTTACACTAGCGGTAGCACAGATACGCAGTATTTT,CASSYTSGSTDTQYF
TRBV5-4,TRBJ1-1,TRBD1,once,TGTGCCAGCGGAAGACAGGGTGAGGGCACTGAAGCTTTCTTT,CASGRQGEGTEAFF
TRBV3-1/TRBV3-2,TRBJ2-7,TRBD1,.,TGTGCCAGCAGCCCGGACAGGGGGCGAGTCTCCTACGAGCAGTACTTC,CASSPDRGRVSYEQYF
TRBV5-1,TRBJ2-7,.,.,TGCGCCAGCAGCTTAGCACAGTTGCCCTACGAGCAGTACTTC,CASSLAQLPYEQYF
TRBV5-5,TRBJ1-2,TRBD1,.,TGTGCCAGCAGCACGAGAAGGACAGGGGAGACGGGCTACACCTTC,CASSTRRTGETGYTF
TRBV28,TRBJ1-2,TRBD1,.,TGTGCCAGCAGCCGCTGGGACAGCTACTATGGCTACACCTTC,CASSRWDSYYGYTF
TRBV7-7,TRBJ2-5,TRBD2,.,TGTGCCAGCAGCGTGACTAGCTCATTGGAGACCCAGTACTTC,CASSVTSSLETQYF
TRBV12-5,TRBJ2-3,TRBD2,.,TGTGCTAGTGGTTTGGTACAGGGACTAGCACTGAGGACGCAGTATTTT,CASGLVQGLALRTQYF
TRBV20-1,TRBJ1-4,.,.,TGCAGTGCTGGTGGAGGGACTGCAACTAATGAAAAACTGTTTTTT,CSAGGGTATNEKLFF
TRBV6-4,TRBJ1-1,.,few,TGTGCCAGAAAAGACAGTTACTCTATGAACACTGAAGCTTTCTTT,CARKDSYSMNTEAFF
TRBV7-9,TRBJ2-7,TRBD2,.,TGTGCCAGCAGCACACCGGGACTAGCGGGAGGATACGAGCAGTACTTC,CASSTPGLAGGYEQYF
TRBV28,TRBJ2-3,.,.,TGTGCCAGCAGTTTATCCCAATCCATAGCTAGCACAGATACGCAGTATTTT,CASSLSQSIASTDTQYF
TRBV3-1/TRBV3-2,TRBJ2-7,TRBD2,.,TGTGCCAGCAGCTGGACTAGCGCCAACCCCTACGAGCAGTACTTC,CASSWTSANPYEQYF
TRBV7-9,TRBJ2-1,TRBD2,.,TGTGCCAGCAGCTTACCGGGACTAGCGGGAGGGCAGCAGTTCTTC,CASSLPGLAGGQQFF
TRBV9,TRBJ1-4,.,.,TGTGCCAGCAGCGTAGAAGACAGCTATAATGAAAAACTGTTTTTT,CASSVEDSYNEKLFF
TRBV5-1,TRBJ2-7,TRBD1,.,TGCGCCAGCAGCCGGACAGGCTCAGGCGAGCAGTACTTC,CASSRTGSGEQYF
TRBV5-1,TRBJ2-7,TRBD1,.,TGCGCCAGCAGCCCAGGGGGACAGAGCTACGAGCAGTACTTC,CASSPGGQSYEQYF
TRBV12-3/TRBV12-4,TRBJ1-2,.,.,.,CASSSSGIYGYTF
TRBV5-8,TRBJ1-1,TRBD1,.,TGTGCCAGCAGCTTGGTACAGGGGGTCGTGAACACTGAAGCTTTCTTT,CASSLVQGVVNTEAFF
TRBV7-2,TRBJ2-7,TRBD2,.,TGTGCCAGCAGCCAAGCTAGCGGGGAGAATCCCTACGAGCAGTACTTC,CASSQASGENPYEQYF
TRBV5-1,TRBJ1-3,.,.,TGCGCCAGCAGCTTGGGAGGTTTCGAAAACACCATATATTTT,CASSLGGFENTIYF
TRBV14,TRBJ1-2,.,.,TGTGCCAGCAGCCAGGGGCAGGGGTACTATGGCTACACCTTC,CASSQGQGYYGYTF
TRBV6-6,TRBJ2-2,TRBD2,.,TGTGCCAGCAGATCACCGGGACTAACTCGCACCGGGGAGCTGTTTTTT,CASRSPGLTRTGELFF
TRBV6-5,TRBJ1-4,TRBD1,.,TGTGCCAGCAGTTACCAAACGGGACAGCAAGAAAAACTGTTTTTT,CASSYQTGQQEKLFF
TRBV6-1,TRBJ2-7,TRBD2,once,TGTGCCAGCAGTGAGGAGGGACGGGGGGACTACGAGCAGTACTTC,CASSEEGRGDYEQYF
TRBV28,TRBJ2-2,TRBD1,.,TGTGCCAGCAGTCCACAGGGGGCGCGCACCGGGGAGCTGTTTTTT,CASSPQGARTGELFF
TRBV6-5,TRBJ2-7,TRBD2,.,TGTGCCAGCAGCCAGGGACTAGCGGGAAATGAGCAGTACTTC,CASSQGLAGNEQYF
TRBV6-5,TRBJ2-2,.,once,TGTGCCAGCAGTTACGTTACATCCTTACCCCCCGGGGAGCTGTTTTTT,CASSYVTSLPPGELFF
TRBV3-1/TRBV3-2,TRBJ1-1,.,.,TGTGCCTCGGGAAATCCTAGCACTGAAGCTTTCTTT,CASGNPSTEAFF
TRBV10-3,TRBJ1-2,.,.,TGTGCCATCAGGACAGGAACCTATGGCTACACCTTC,CAIRTGTYGYTF
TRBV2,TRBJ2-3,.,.,TGTGCCAGCAGTGGGGCTACGCAGTATTTT,CASSGATQYF
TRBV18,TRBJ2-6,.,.,TGTGCCAGCTCACCAGAGGACATCGGGGCCAACGTCCTGACTTTC,CASSPEDIGANVLTF
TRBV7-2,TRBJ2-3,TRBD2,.,TGTGCCAGCCGTTACGGGACTAGCGGGGGAGATACGCAGTATTTT,CASRYGTSGGDTQYF
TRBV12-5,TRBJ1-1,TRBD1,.,TGTGCTAGTGGTTTGGTCTTCGGGCTAGCGGGGACAGGGGCCACTGAAGCTTTCTTT,CASGLVFGLAGTGATEAFF
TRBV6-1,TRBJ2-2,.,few,TGTGCCAGCAGTGAGGGAGTTGACACCGGGGAGCTGTTTTTT,CASSEGVDTGELFF
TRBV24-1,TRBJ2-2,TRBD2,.,TGTGCCACCAGTGATCCAAGACTAGCCTCCGGGGAGCTGTTTTTT,CATSDPRLASGELFF
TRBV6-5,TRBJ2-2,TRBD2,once,TGTGCCAGCAGTACTTCCGGGGGGAGCACCGGGGAGCTGTTTTTT,CASSTSGGSTGELFF
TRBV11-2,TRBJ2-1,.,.,TGTGCCAGCAGCTTAGAACTAACGAGCTCCTACAATGAGCAGTTCTTC,CASSLELTSSYNEQFF